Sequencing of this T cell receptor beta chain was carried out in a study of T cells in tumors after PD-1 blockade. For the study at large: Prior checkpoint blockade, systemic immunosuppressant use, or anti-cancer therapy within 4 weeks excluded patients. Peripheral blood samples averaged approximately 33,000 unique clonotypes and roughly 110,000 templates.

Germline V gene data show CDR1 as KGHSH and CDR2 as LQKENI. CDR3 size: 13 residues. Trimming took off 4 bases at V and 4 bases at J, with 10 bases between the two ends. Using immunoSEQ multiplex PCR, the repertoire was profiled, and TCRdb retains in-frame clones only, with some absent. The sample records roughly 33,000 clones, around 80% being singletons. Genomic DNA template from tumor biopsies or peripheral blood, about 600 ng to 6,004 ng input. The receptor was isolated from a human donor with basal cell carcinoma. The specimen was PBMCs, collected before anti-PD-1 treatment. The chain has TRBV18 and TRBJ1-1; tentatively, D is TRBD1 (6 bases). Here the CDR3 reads CASSQGVSTEAFF. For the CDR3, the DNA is TGTGCCAGCTCACAGGGGGTAAGCACTGAAGCTTTCTTT.